This section outlines one T cell receptor beta chain sequence together with its context. Its cognate antigen is unknown. An end of the junction differs from the germline gene, which may be a read error. The template was RNA from unsorted bulk tissue. The source of the sample is a study of tumor and adjacent non-tumor tissue in lung cancer. CDR1 MNHNS and CDR2 SASEGT come from the germline V gene. This CDR3 has 13 amino acids. Three rounds of nested PCR, following a modified ARM-PCR protocol, produced the TCRbeta library. One entry per CDR3 protein, called by TCRdb with MiXCR from the multiplex PCR reads. The sample yields about 200,000 distinct CDR3 sequences, 71% seen once. Study findings and constraints: Tumor TCR diversity, when higher, was linked to shorter survival.

The sample consisted of lung tumor tissue. J is TRBJ2-5 and V is TRBV6-1, with 7 bases matching TRBD2. The receptor's source is a man aged 55 to 69 with non-small cell lung cancer. CDR3 loop: CDSSGTTQETQYF. The CDR3 coding sequence is TGTGACAGCAGCGGGACGACTCAAGAGACCCAGTACTTC.